The sequence of this T cell receptor (beta chain) was determined in a study of T cells expressing NK-cell markers. Overall study context: Eight donors were sequenced, of whom seven were HCMV-seropositive, while the remaining one was HCMV-seronegative.

Researchers built TCR beta cDNA using 5'RACE template switching with UMIs. TCRdb re-analyzed the 5' RACE reads; it lists each CDR3 protein once, without DNA. The sample yields about 150,000 distinct CDR3 sequences, of which the top ten take up roughly 21%. Germline CDR1 is MDHEN and CDR2 is SYDVKM. CDR3 size: 12 residues. The origin of this receptor is a man aged 18-69 years in good health. Sequencing was done on a sample of blood T cells: a sorted CD56 or NKG2C T cell subset, CD4+ or CD8+ T cells, or bulk PBMC T cells (not recorded which). This chain connects TRBV28 to TRBJ1-5; TCRdb's D call, TRBD1, is unchecked because there is no DNA. The CDR3 sequence is CALGQGGQPQHF. Variable domain in full (rest from reference TRBV28 and TRBJ1-5): DVKVTQSSRYLVKRTGEKVFLECVQDMDHENMFWYRQDPGLGLRLIYFSYDVKMKEKGDIPEGYSVSREKKERFSLILESASTNQTSMYLCALGQGGQPQHFGDGTRLSIL.